The 20 T cell receptor beta chains presented below share a single source sample, sequenced in a study of cytomegalovirus exposure and HLA in healthy donors. This PCR relied on a set of 60 Vbeta primers and 13 Jbeta primers. This table comes from immunoSEQ multiplex PCR, and its TCRdb copy is limited to in-frame clones, with some not included. The table has 100,000 or so clones, 75% seen once. The sequencing input was PBMCs. These receptors were collected from a man in his fifties or sixties in good health and CMV-seronegative.

In regard to this clone: An end of the junction does not agree with germline; a read error may underlie this. The chain carries TRBV6-1 and TRBJ2-5; perhaps TRBD1 as D (6 bases). Germline V gives CDR1 MNHNS, CDR2 SASEGT. The CDR3 has 14 amino acids. CDR3 sequence reads: CAISRAGVQETQYF. Written as DNA, the CDR3 is TGTGCCATCAGTAGGGCAGGGGTACAAGAGACCCAGTACTTC.

This chain joins TRBV6-4 and TRBJ2-1; 13 positions agree with TRBD2. V lost 4 bases to trimming and J lost 10 bases; unmatched junction nucleotides: 7. The germline CDR1 and CDR2 sequences are MRHNA and SNTAGT. The CDR3 runs to 15 residues. CDR3 DNA sequence: TGTGCCAGCAGTGGAATCGGACTAGCGGGAGTAGAGCAGTTCTTC. Its protein is CASSGIGLAGVEQFF.

The chain uses TRBV27 and TRBJ1-6; 9 bases are a match to TRBD1. The CDR3 sequence is 14 residues long. The V segment lost 3 bases and the J segment 9 bases; nucleotides outside the gene matches: 3. Germline V gene sequence: CDR1 MNHEY, CDR2 SMNVEV (reference sequence). The CDR3 spells CASSLGTGISPLHF. The CDR3 DNA reads as TGTGCCAGCAGTTTGGGGACAGGGATTTCACCCCTCCACTTT.

This clone has just one count. V and J are TRBV28 and TRBJ2-1; D is undetermined. V was clipped by 1 base and J by 8 bases, with 6 bases between them. The CDR3 totals 12 residues. The germline V gene encodes CDR1 MDHEN and CDR2 SYDVKM. The CDR3, as DNA: TGTGCCAGCAGTTTATATCGGGATGAGCAGTTCTTC. Amino acid sequence: CASSLYRDEQFF.

The sample holds one count of this clone. The V gene is TRBV28, the J gene TRBJ2-7, with TRBD1 matching over 8 bases. The trim removed 4 bases at V and 4 bases at J, leaving 9 bases unmatched. The V gene's germline CDR1 is MDHEN and CDR2 SYDVKM. The CDR3 is 15 residues long. This CDR3 reads CASSSQPGQEYEQYF. CDR3 nucleotide sequence: TGTGCCAGCAGTTCCCAACCGGGACAGGAATACGAGCAGTACTTC.

The gene calls are TRBV6-6 and TRBJ1-2; D is undetermined. Trimming removed 8 bases from V and 0 bases from J, with 10 bases in between. This CDR3 has 13 residues. Germline V lookup: CDR1 MNHNY, CDR2 SVGAGI (reference sequence). The chain's CDR3 is CASATEANYGYTF. The CDR3 coding sequence is TGTGCCAGCGCCACTGAAGCTAACTATGGCTACACCTTC.

This clone was seen more than once but under ten times. The chain combines TRBV30 with TRBJ1-2, with a tentative D call TRBD1 (5 bases). The ends were cut back, 4 bases at V and 4 bases at J, with 13 bases in the middle. CDR1 and CDR2 from the germline V gene are GTSNPN and SVGIG (reference sequence). The CDR3 extends over 13 amino acids. This CDR3 reads CAWTTVFFYGYTF. The CDR3, as DNA: TGTGCCTGGACGACAGTATTCTTCTATGGCTACACCTTC.

The V and J genes are TRBV30 and TRBJ1-2; D is unresolved. The CDR3 contains 12 residues. The V and J ends lost 0 bases and 3 bases respectively, with 5 bases between them. Looked up from germline, CDR1 is GTSNPN and CDR2 is SVGIG (reference sequence). For the CDR3, the DNA is TGTGCCTGGAGTGTACTGTACTATGGCTACACCTTC. It yields the protein CAWSVLYYGYTF.

The chain uses TRBV28 and TRBJ1-2; the match to TRBD1 covers 9 bases. The CDR3 covers 14 residues. Germline V lookup: CDR1 MDHEN, CDR2 SYDVKM. V dropped 5 bases and J dropped 8; count of bases not matched to a gene: 9. The CDR3 is CASSPGDRERGYTF. The CDR3 bases are TGTGCCAGCAGTCCCGGGGACAGGGAGAGGGGCTACACCTTC.

The V call is TRBV2, the J call TRBJ2-1; 7 positions match TRBD1. Germline V lookup: CDR1 SNHLY, CDR2 FYNNEI. V gave up 6 bases and J gave up 7 bases; unmatched junction bases: 6. This CDR3 has 13 residues. The CDR3 nucleotides read TGTGCCAGCAGGGCGACAGGGAAAAATGAGCAGTTCTTC. Translating gives CASRATGKNEQFF. The variable domain in full, completed from reference TRBV2 and TRBJ2-1, reads EPEVTQTPSHQVTQMGQEVILRCVPISNHLYFYWYRQILGQKVEFLVSFYNNEISEKSEIFDDQFSVERPDGSNFTLKIRSTKLEDSAMYFCASRATGKNEQFFGPGTRLTVL.

The chain recombines TRBV15 with TRBJ2-5, with 12 bases matching TRBD2. In germline, CDR1 is LNHNV, CDR2 YYDKDF (reference sequence). The CDR3 is 17 residues long. After removal of 0 bases from V and 2 bases from J, the junction contained 4 bases not matched to a gene. The CDR3 sequence: CATSRDLAGGNQETQYF. CDR3 sequence (DNA): TGTGCCACCAGCAGAGATCTAGCGGGAGGGAATCAAGAGACCCAGTACTTC. The entire variable domain, with the rest obtained from reference TRBV15 and TRBJ2-5, is as follows: DAMVIQNPRYQVTQFGKPVTLSCSQTLNHNVMYWYQQKSSQAPKLLFHYYDKDFNNEADTPDNFQSRRPNTSFCFLDIRSPGLGDTAMYLCATSRDLAGGNQETQYFGPGTRLLVL.

The V call is TRBV11-3, the J call TRBJ2-2, with 7 bases lining up with TRBD2. CDR3 length: 16 amino acids. Germline V gene data show CDR1 as SGHNT and CDR2 as YENEEA. V gave up 6 bases and J gave up 4 bases; unmatched junction bases: 11. The CDR3 DNA sequence: TGTGCCAGCAGTCAAGGGGAGGGGCCGGTCACCGGGGAGCTGTTTTTT. Residues: CASSQGEGPVTGELFF.

The gene calls are TRBV7-2 and TRBJ1-6; D is unclear. V was trimmed by 1 base and J by 10 bases, leaving 11 bases between them. The CDR3 is 14 amino acids. Germline V gene lookup returns CDR1 SGHTA and CDR2 FQGNSA. Written as DNA, the CDR3 is TGTGCCAGCAGCTTAGGGTGGGGAGGCTCACCCCTCCACTTT. Residues: CASSLGWGGSPLHF. The full variable domain, rest sourced from reference TRBV7-2 and TRBJ1-6, is GAGVSQSPSNKVTEKGKDVELRCDPISGHTALYWYRQSLGQGLEFLIYFQGNSAPDKSGLPSDRFSAERTGGSVSTLTIQRTQQEDSAVYLCASSLGWGGSPLHFGNGTRLTVT.

The chain links TRBV18 to TRBJ2-7; 10 positions match TRBD1. Germline-derived CDR1 and CDR2 are KGHSH and LQKENI. The V gene end was trimmed by 3 bases and the J gene end by 3 bases; junction bases not matched to a gene: 2. CDR3 length: 14 residues. CDR3 in DNA: TGTGCCAGCTCACCTGACAGGGGGCTCTACGAGCAGTACTTC. Protein sequence: CASSPDRGLYEQYF.

This clone was detected only a few times. V is TRBV28 and J is TRBJ2-2, with a possible D match to TRBD1 (6 bases). The CDR3 sequence is 12 residues long. Germline CDR1 reads MDHEN; CDR2 reads SYDVKM. The CDR3: CVTDSWTGELFF. The CDR3 DNA follows: TGTGTTACGGACAGTTGGACCGGGGAGCTGTTTTTT.

V and J are TRBV11-2 and TRBJ2-7; D is possibly TRBD2 (5 bases). With 0 bases removed from V and 4 bases from J, the gap between germline ends came to 10 bases. The CDR3 totals 14 residues. Germline values: CDR1 SGHAT, CDR2 FQNNGV. The CDR3 DNA is TGTGCCAGCAGCTTAGACACTAGACGGTACGAGCAGTACTTC. It codes for CASSLDTRRYEQYF.

This clone was seen only once. The J gene is TRBJ1-1, the V gene TRBV7-9; tentative D call: TRBD1 (5 bases). The CDR3 runs to 13 residues. Germline CDR1 SEHNR, CDR2 FQNEAQ (reference sequence). The V and J ends lost 7 bases and 6 bases respectively, with 15 bases between them. The CDR3 region has the DNA TGTGCCAGCACCCGGGGGGGGATGGCTGAAGCTTTCTTT. Its protein is CASTRGGMAEAFF. The variable domain in full, completed from reference TRBV7-9 and TRBJ1-1, reads DTGVSQNPRHKITKRGQNVTFRCDPISEHNRLYWYRQTLGQGPEFLTYFQNEAQLEKSRLLSDRFSAERPKGSFSTLEIQRTEQGDSAMYLCASTRGGMAEAFFGQGTRLTVV.

The sample holds one count of this clone. The rearrangement uses TRBV7-2 and TRBJ1-4; 8 bases are shared with TRBD1. The V gene end was trimmed by 5 bases and the J gene end by 3 bases; junction bases not matched to a gene: 5. The CDR3 has 15 residues. The germline CDR1 and CDR2 sequences are SGHTA and FQGNSA. The chain's CDR3 is CASSPKTGANEKLFF. CDR3 sequence (DNA): TGTGCCAGCAGCCCCAAGACAGGGGCTAATGAAAAACTGTTTTTT.

The sample holds one count of this clone. The chain carries TRBV11-2 and TRBJ2-7; D is undetermined. The ends were cut back, 3 bases at V and 4 bases at J, with 7 bases in the middle. The CDR3 runs 12 residues. Germline loops: CDR1 SGHAT, CDR2 FQNNGV. CDR3 coding DNA: TGTGCCAGCAGCTTTATGACATACGAGCAGTACTTC. Translated: CASSFMTYEQYF.

The rearrangement joins TRBV11-2 to TRBJ1-3; the D gene is possibly TRBD1 (5 bases). There are 17 residues in the CDR3. V gave up 3 bases and J gave up 0 bases, with 15 bases separating them. Looked up from germline, CDR1 is SGHAT and CDR2 is FQNNGV. CDR3 amino acids: CASSFGQGLYSGNTIYF. As DNA, the CDR3 is TGTGCCAGCAGCTTCGGGCAGGGACTATACTCTGGAAACACCATATATTTT. Drawing the rest from reference TRBV11-2 and TRBJ1-3, the complete variable domain is EAGVAQSPRYKIIEKRQSVAFWCNPISGHATLYWYQQILGQGPKLLIQFQNNGVVDDSQLPKDRFSAERLKGVDSTLKIQPAKLEDSAVYLCASSFGQGLYSGNTIYFGEGSWLTVV.